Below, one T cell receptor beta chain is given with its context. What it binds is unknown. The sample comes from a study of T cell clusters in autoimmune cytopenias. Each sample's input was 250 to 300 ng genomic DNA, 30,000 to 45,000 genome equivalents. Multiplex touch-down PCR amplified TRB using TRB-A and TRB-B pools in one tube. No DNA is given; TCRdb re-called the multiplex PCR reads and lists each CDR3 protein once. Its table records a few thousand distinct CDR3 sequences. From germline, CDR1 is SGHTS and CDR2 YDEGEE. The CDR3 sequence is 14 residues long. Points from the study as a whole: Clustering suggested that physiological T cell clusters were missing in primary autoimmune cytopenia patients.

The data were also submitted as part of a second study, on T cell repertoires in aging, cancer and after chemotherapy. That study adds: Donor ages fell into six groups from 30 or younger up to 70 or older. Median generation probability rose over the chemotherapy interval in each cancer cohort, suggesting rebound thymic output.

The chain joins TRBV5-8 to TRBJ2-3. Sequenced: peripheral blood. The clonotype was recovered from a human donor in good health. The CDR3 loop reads CASSLLKDGDTQYF.